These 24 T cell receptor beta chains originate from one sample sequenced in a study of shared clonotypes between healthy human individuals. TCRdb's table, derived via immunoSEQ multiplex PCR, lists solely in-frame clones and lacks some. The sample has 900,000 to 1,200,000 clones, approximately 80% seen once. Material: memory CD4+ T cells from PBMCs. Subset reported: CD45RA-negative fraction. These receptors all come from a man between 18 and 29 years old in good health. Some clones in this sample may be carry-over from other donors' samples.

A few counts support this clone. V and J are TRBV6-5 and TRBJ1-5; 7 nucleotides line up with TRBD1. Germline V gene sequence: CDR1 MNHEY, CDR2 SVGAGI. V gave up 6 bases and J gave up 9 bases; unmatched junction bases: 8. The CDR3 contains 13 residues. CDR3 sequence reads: CASSGGGGRPQHF. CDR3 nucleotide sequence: TGTGCCAGCAGCGGAGGGGGCGGTCGGCCCCAGCATTTT.

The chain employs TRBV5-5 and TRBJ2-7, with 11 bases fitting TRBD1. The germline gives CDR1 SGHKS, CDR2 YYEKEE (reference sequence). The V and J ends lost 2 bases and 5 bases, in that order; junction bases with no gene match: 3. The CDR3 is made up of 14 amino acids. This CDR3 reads CASSFRDRGNEQYF. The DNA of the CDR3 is TGTGCCAGCAGCTTCCGGGACAGGGGGAACGAGCAGTACTTC.

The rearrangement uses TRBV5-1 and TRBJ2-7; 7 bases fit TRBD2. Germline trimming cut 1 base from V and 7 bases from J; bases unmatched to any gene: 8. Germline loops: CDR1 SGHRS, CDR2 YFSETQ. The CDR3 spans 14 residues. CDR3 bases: TGCGCCAGCAGCTTGACGGCGGGAGTTCAAGAGCAGTACTTC. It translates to CASSLTAGVQEQYF.

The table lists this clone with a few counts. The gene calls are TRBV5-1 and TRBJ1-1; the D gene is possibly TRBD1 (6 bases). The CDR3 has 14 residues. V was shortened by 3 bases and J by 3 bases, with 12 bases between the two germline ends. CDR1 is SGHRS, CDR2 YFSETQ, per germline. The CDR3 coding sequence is TGCGCCAGCAGCTCACAGGGTGGGTACACTGAAGCTTTCTTT. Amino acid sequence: CASSSQGGYTEAFF.

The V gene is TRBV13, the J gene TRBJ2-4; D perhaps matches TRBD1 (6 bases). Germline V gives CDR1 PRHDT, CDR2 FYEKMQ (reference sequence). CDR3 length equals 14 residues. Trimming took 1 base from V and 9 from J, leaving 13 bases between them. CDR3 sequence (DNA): TGTGCCAGCAGCTTAGACAGGGTCTTGCCCATTCAGTACTTC. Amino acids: CASSLDRVLPIQYF.

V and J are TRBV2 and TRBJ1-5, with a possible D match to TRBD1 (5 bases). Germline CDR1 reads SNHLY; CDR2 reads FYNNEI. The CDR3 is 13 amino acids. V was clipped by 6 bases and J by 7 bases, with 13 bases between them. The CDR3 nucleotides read TGTGCCAGCAGGGGGGAGGGCTGGCAGCCCCAGCATTTT. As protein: CASRGEGWQPQHF.

The CDR3 DNA reads as TGTGCCAGCAGCTTAGTCACTAGCGGTTACGAGCAGTACTTC. Translating gives CASSLVTSGYEQYF. The chain links TRBV7-6 to TRBJ2-7, with 8 bases matching TRBD2. With V trimmed by 1 base and J by 4 bases, 3 bases remained unmatched. CDR1 is SGHVS and CDR2 is FNYEAQ in the germline V gene. The CDR3 length is 14 residues. The full variable domain, its missing parts supplied by reference TRBV7-6 and TRBJ2-7, is GAGVSQSPRYKVTKRGQDVALRCDPISGHVSLYWYRQALGQGPEFLTYFNYEAQQDKSGLPNDRFSAERPEGSISTLTIQRTEQRDSAMYRCASSLVTSGYEQYFGPGTRLTVT.

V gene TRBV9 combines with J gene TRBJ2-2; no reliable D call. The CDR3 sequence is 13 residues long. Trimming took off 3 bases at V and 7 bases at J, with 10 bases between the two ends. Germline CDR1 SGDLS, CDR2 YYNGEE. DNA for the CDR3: TGTGCCAGCAGCGCTGAAGGTCTCGGGGAGCTGTTTTTT. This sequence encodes CASSAEGLGELFF.

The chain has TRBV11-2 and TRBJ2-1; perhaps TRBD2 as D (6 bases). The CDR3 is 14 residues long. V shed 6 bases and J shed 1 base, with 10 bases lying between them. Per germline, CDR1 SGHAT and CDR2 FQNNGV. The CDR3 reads CASSQDYSYNEQFF. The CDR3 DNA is TGTGCCAGCAGTCAGGACTATTCCTACAATGAGCAGTTCTTC.

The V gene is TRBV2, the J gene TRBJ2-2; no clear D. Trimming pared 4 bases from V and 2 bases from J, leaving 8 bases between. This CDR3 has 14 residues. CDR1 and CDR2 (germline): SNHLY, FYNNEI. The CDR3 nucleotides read TGTGCCAGCAGTGTTTTGGAAAACACCGGGGAGCTGTTTTTT. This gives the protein CASSVLENTGELFF. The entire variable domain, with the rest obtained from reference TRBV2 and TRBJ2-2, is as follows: EPEVTQTPSHQVTQMGQEVILRCVPISNHLYFYWYRQILGQKVEFLVSFYNNEISEKSEIFDDQFSVERPDGSNFTLKIRSTKLEDSAMYFCASSVLENTGELFFGEGSRLTVL.

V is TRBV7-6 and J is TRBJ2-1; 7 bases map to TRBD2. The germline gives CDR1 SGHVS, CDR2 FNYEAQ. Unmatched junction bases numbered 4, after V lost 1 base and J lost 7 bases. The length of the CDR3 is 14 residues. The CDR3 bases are TGTGCCAGCAGCTTAGGACTAGCCCCAAATGAGCAGTTCTTC. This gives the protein CASSLGLAPNEQFF.

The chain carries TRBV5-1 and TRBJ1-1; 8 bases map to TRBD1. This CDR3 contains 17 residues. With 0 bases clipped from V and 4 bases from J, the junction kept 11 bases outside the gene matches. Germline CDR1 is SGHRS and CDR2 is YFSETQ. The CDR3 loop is CASSLGAGGGLVTEAFF. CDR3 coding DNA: TGCGCCAGCAGCTTGGGGGCAGGGGGCGGATTAGTCACTGAAGCTTTCTTT.

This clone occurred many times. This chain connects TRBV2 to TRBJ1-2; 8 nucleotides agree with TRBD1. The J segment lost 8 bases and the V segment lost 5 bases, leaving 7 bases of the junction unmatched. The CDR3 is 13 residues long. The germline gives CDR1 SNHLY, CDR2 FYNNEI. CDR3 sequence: CASSNPGGRGYTF. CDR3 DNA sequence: TGTGCCAGCAGTAATCCAGGGGGCCGAGGCTACACCTTC.

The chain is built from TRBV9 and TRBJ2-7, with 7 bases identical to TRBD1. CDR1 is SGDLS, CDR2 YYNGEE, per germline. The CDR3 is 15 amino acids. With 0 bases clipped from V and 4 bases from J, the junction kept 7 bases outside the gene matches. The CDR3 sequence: CASSVAAGGRYEQYF. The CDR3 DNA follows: TGTGCCAGCAGCGTAGCGGCAGGGGGACGGTACGAGCAGTACTTC.

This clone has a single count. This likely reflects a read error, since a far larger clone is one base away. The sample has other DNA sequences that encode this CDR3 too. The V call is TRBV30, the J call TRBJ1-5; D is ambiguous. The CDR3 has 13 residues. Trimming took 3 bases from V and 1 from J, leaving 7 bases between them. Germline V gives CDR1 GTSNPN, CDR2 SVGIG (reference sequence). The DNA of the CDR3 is TGTGCCTGGAGCGTACGGAGCAATCAGCCCCAGCATTTT. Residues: CAWSVRSNQPQHF.

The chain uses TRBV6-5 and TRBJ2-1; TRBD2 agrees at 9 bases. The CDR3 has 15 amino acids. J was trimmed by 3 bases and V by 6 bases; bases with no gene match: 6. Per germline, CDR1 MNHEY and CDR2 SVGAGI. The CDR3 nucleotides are TGTGCCAGCAGCCAGAGCGGGAGGATCTACAATGAGCAGTTCTTC. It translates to CASSQSGRIYNEQFF.

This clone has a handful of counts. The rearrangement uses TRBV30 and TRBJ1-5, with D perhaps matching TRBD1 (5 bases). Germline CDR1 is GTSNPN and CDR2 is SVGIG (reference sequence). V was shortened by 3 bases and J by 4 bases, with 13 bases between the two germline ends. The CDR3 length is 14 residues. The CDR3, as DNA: TGTGCCTGGAGGCGGGACGGGGAGAATCAGCCCCAGCATTTT. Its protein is CAWRRDGENQPQHF.

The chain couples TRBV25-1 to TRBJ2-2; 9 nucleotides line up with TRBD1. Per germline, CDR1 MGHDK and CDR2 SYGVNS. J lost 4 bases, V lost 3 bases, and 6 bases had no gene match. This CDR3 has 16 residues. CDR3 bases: TGTGCCAGCAGTGATTGGGACAGGGTGGCCACCGGGGAGCTGTTTTTT. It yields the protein CASSDWDRVATGELFF. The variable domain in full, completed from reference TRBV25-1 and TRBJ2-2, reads EADIYQTPRYLVIGTGKKITLECSQTMGHDKMYWYQQDPGMELHLIHYSYGVNSTEKGDLSSESTVSRIRTEHFPLTLESARPSHTSQYLCASSDWDRVATGELFFGEGSRLTVL.

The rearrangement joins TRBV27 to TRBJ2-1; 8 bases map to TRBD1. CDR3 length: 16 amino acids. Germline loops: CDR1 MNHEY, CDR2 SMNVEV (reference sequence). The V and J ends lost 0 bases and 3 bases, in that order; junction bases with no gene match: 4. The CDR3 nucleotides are TGTGCCAGCAGTTTATCACCGGGACAGGTCTACAATGAGCAGTTCTTC. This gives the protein CASSLSPGQVYNEQFF.

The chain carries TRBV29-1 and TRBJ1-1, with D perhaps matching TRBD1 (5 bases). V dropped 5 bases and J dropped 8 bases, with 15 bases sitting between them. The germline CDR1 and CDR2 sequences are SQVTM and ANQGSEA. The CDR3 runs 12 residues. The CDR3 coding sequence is TGCAGCGTTTATAAGGCAGGGCGCGAAGCTTTCTTT. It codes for CSVYKAGREAFF.

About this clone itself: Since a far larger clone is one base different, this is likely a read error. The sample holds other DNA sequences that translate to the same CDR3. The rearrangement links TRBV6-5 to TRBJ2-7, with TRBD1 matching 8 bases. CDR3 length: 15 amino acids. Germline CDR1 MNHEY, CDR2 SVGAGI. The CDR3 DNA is TGCGCCAGCAGTTACTCGCCACAGGGGGGATACGAGCAGTACTTC. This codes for CASSYSPQGGYEQYF.

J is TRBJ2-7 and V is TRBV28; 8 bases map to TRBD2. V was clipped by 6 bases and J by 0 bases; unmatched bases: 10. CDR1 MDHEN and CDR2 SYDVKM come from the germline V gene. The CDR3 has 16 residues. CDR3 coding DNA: TGTGCCAGCAGCAGGATCGGGGGGGCCGCCTCCTACGAGCAGTACTTC. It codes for CASSRIGGAASYEQYF.

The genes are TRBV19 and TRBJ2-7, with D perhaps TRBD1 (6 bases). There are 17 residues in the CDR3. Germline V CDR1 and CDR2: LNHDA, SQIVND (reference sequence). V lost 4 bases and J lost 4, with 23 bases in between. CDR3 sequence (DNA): TGTGCCAGTAGTACCCGTATCGAACCCAGGGGCTCATACGAGCAGTACTTC. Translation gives CASSTRIEPRGSYEQYF.

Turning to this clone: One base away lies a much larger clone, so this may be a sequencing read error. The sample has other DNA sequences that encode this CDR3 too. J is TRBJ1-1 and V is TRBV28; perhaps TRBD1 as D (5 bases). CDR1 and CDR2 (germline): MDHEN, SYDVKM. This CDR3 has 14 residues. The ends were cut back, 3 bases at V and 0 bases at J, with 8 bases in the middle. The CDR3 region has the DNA TGTGCCAGCAGTTTGTACAGGATGAACACTGAAGCTTTCTTT. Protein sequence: CASSLYRMNTEAFF.